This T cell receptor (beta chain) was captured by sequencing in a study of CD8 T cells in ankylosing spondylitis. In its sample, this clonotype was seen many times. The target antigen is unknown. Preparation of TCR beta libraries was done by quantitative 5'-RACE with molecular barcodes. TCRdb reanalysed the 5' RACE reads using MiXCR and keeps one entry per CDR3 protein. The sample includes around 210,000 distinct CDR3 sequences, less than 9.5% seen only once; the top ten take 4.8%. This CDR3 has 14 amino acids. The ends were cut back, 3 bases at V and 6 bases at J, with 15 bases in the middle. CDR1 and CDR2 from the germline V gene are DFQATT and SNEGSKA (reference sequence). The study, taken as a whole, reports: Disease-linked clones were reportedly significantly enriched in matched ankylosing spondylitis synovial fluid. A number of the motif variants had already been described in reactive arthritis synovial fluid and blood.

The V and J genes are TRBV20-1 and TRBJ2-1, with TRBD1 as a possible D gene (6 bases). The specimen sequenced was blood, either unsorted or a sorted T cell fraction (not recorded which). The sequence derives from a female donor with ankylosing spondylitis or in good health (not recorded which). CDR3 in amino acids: CSASRGGIVNEQFF. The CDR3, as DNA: TGCAGTGCTAGTAGAGGGGGTATTGTCAATGAGCAGTTCTTC.